This T cell receptor beta chain stems from a study of OX40 agonist ivuxolimab in advanced cancers. Here immunoSEQ multiplex PCR was the method, and the copy in TCRdb shows in-frame clones only, minus some. The sample has around 54,000 clones, 90% to 95% seen once; the top ten hold around 12%. Germline CDR1 reads SGHVS; CDR2 reads FQNEAQ. The V gene lost 1 base and the J gene lost 4 bases, with 10 bases spanning the gap. The CDR3 sequence is 15 residues long. The sample was CD4+ or CD8+ T cells sorted from blood, taken in a trial of the OX40 agonist ivuxolimab. The chain uses TRBV7-8 and TRBJ2-2; D tentatively reads TRBD1 or TRBD2 (5 bases each). This sequence originates from an adult with an advanced solid tumor such as melanoma, head and neck, liver or kidney cancer. CDR3 in amino acids: CASSLGHGATGELFF. The CDR3 nucleotides read TGTGCCAGCAGCTTAGGGCACGGGGCCACCGGGGAGCTGTTTTTT.